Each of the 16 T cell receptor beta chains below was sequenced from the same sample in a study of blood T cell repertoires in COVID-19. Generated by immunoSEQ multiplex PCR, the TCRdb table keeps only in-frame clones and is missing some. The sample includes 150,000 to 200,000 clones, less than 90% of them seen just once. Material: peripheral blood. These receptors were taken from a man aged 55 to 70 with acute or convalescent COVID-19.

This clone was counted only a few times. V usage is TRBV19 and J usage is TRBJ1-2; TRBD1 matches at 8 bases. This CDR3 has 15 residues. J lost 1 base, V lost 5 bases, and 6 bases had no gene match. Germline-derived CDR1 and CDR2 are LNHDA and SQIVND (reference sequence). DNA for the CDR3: TGTGCCAGTAGTTTGGGACAGGCCTATAACTATGGCTACACCTTC. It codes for CASSLGQAYNYGYTF.

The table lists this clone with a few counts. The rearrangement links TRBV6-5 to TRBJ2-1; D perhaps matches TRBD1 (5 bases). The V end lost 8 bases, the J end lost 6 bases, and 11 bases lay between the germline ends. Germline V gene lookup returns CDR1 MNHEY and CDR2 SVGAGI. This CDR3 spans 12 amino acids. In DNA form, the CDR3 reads TGTGCCAGCGGGGCCCCCAGCAATGAGCAGTTCTTC. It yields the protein CASGAPSNEQFF.

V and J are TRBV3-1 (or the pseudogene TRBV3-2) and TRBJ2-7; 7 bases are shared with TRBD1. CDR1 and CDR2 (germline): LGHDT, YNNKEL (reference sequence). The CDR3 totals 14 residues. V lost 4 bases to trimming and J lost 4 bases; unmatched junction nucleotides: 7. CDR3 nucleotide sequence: TGTGCCAGCAGCCCAACGGGACAGCCTTACGAGCAGTACTTC. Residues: CASSPTGQPYEQYF.

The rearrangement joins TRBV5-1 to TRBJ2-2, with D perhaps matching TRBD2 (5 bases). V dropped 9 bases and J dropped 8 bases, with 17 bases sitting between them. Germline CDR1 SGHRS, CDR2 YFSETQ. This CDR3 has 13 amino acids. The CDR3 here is CATCDSLGGELFF. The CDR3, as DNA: TGCGCCACCTGTGACTCACTAGGGGGGGAGCTGTTTTTT.

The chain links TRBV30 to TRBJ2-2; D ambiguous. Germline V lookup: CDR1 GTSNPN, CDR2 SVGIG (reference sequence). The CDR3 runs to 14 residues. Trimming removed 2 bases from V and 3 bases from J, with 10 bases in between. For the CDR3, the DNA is TGTGCCTGGAGTTTCCTTCGGGACACCGGGGAGCTGTTTTTT. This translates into CAWSFLRDTGELFF.

The DNA for the CDR3 is TGTGCCAGCAGCGCGACAGGGTACGAGCAGTTCTTC. Translated, it gives CASSATGYEQFF. V is TRBV7-2 and J is TRBJ2-1; 7 bases agree with TRBD1. V lost 5 bases to trimming and J lost 10 bases; unmatched junction nucleotides: 5. This CDR3 comprises 12 residues. Germline V gives CDR1 SGHTA, CDR2 FQGNSA.

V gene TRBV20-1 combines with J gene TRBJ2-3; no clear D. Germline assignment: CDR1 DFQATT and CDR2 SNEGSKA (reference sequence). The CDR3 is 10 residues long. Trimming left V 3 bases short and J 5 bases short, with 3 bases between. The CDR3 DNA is TGCAGTGCTAGGCGAGATACGCAGTATTTT. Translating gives CSARRDTQYF.

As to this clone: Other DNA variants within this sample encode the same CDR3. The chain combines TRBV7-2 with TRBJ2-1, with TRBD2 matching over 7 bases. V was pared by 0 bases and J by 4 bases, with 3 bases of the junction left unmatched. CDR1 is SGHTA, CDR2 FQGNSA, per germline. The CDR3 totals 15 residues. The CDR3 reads CASSLASGAYNEQFF. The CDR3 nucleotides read TGTGCCAGCAGCTTAGCGAGCGGGGCTTACAATGAGCAGTTCTTC.

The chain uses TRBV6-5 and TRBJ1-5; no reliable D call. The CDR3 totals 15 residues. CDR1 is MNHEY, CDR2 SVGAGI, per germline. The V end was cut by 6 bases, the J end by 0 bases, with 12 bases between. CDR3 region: CASRGREYSNQPQHF. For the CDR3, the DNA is TGTGCCAGCAGGGGGAGGGAGTATAGCAATCAGCCCCAGCATTTT.

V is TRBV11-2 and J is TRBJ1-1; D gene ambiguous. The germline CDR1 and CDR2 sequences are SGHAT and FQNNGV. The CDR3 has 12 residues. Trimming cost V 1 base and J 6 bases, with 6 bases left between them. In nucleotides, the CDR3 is TGTGCCAGCAGCTTAGTCTCCTCTGAAGCTTTCTTT. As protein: CASSLVSSEAFF.

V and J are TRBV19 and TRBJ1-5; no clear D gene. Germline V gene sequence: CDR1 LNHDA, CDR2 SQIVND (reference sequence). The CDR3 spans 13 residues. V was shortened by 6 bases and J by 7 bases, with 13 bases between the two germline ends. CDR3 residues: CASSPGVRQPQHF. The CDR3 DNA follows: TGTGCCAGTAGCCCAGGCGTTCGCCAGCCCCAGCATTTT.

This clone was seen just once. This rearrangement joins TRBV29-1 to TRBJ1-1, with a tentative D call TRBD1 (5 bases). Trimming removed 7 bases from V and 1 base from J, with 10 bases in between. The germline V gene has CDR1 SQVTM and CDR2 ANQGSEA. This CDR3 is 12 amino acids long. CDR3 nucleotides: TGCAGCGGAGGACACCCGAACACTGAAGCTTTCTTT. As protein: CSGGHPNTEAFF.

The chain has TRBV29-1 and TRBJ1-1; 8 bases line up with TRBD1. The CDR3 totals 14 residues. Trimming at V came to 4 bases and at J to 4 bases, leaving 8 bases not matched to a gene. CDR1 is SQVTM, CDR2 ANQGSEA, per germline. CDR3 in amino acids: CSVVPQGGFTEAFF. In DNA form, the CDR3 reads TGCAGCGTTGTCCCACAGGGGGGCTTCACTGAAGCTTTCTTT.

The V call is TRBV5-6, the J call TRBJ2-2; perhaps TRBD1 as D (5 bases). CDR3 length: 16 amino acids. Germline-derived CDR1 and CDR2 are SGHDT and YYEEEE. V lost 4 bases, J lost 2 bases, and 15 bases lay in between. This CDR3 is CASSRLTDFNTGELFF. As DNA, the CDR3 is TGTGCCAGCAGCCGGCTGACAGATTTTAACACCGGGGAGCTGTTTTTT.

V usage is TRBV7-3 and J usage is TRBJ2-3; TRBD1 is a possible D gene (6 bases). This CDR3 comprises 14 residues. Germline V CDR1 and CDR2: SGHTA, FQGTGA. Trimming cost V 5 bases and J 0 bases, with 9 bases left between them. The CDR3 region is CASSVGASTDTQYF. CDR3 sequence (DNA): TGTGCCAGCAGCGTGGGGGCAAGCACAGATACGCAGTATTTT.

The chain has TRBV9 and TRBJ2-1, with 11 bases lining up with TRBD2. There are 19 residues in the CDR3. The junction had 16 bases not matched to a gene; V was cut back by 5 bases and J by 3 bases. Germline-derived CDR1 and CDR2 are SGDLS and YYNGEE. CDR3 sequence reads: CASSLEPGLAAPYYNEQFF. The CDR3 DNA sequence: TGTGCCAGCAGTCTCGAACCGGGACTAGCGGCTCCTTACTACAATGAGCAGTTCTTC.